This is a list of T cell receptor beta chains from one sample in a study of blood T cell repertoires in COVID-19. Profiled with immunoSEQ multiplex PCR; TCRdb holds only in-frame clones, not every one. The sample shows about 230,000 clones, 75% to 90% of them seen only once. Sequenced material: peripheral blood. These receptors were collected from a man between 35 and 55 years old with acute or convalescent COVID-19. CDR3s include the opening cysteine and the closing phenylalanine or tryptophan. The D gene is left open where the match is weak. Size is stated for part of the rows, as once, few or many counts, or as a class when the clone is expanded.

abundance: few; v_gene: TRBV19; j_gene: TRBJ2-1; d_gene: TRBD1; CDR3aa: CASSRTGDLGEQFF; CDR3nt: TGTGCCAGTAGTAGGACAGGGGACCTGGGAGAGCAGTTCTTC
abundance: once; v_gene: TRBV3-1/TRBV3-2; j_gene: TRBJ2-7; d_gene: TRBD2; CDR3aa: CASSQGPSGSYEQYF; CDR3nt: TGTGCCAGCAGCCAAGGCCCTAGCGGGAGTTACGAGCAGTACTTC
abundance: .; v_gene: TRBV4-3; j_gene: TRBJ1-2; d_gene: .; CDR3aa: CASSQVSGGFGYTF; CDR3nt: TGCGCCAGCAGCCAAGTTTCGGGGGGGTTTGGCTACACCTTC
abundance: .; v_gene: TRBV6-1; j_gene: TRBJ1-1; d_gene: .; CDR3aa: CASSESDSDTEAFF; CDR3nt: TGTGCCAGCAGTGAATCAGATTCAGACACTGAAGCTTTCTTT
abundance: .; v_gene: TRBV19; j_gene: TRBJ2-6; d_gene: .; CDR3aa: CASRGQGWSSGANVLTF; CDR3nt: TGTGCCAGTAGGGGTCAGGGCTGGAGCTCTGGGGCCAACGTCCTGACTTTC
abundance: .; v_gene: TRBV15; j_gene: TRBJ1-5; d_gene: TRBD1; CDR3aa: CATSRDRGRNQPQHF; CDR3nt: TGTGCCACCAGCAGAGACAGGGGGCGAAATCAGCCCCAGCATTTT
abundance: .; v_gene: TRBV30; j_gene: TRBJ1-1; d_gene: .; CDR3aa: CAWSRREFGAFF; CDR3nt: TGTGCCTGGAGCCGAAGGGAGTTCGGTGCTTTCTTT
abundance: few; v_gene: TRBV18; j_gene: TRBJ2-4; d_gene: .; CDR3aa: CASSLQGGTNIQYF; CDR3nt: TGTGCCAGCTCACTACAGGGAGGGACAAACATTCAGTACTTC
abundance: few; v_gene: TRBV9; j_gene: TRBJ2-3; d_gene: .; CDR3aa: CASRGTVTDTQYF; CDR3nt: TGTGCCAGCAGGGGGACTGTCACAGATACGCAGTATTTT
abundance: .; v_gene: TRBV6-1; j_gene: TRBJ2-6; d_gene: .; CDR3aa: CASSGDRQPGANVLTF; CDR3nt: TGTGCCAGCAGTGGGGATAGACAGCCTGGGGCCAACGTCCTGACTTTC
abundance: .; v_gene: TRBV3-1/TRBV3-2; j_gene: TRBJ2-3; d_gene: .; CDR3aa: CASSQAGVGYF; CDR3nt: TGTGCCAGCAGCCAAGCGGGAGTAGGGTATTTT
abundance: .; v_gene: TRBV25-1; j_gene: TRBJ1-1; d_gene: .; CDR3aa: CASSPQDLRFENTEAFF; CDR3nt: TGTGCCAGCAGTCCACAGGATTTGCGATTTGAGAACACTGAAGCTTTCTTT
abundance: .; v_gene: TRBV12-3/TRBV12-4; j_gene: TRBJ1-2; d_gene: .; CDR3aa: CASSLGFLYGYTF; CDR3nt: TGTGCCAGCAGTTTGGGCTTCCTCTATGGCTACACCTTC
abundance: .; v_gene: TRBV7-2; j_gene: TRBJ2-2; d_gene: .; CDR3aa: CASSGELASGELFF; CDR3nt: TGTGCCAGCAGCGGCGAGTTAGCCTCCGGGGAGCTGTTTTTT
abundance: .; v_gene: TRBV4-3; j_gene: TRBJ2-1; d_gene: TRBD2; CDR3aa: CASSQDGLAGSRNEQFF; CDR3nt: TGCGCCAGCAGCCAAGATGGCCTAGCGGGAAGTAGGAATGAGCAGTTCTTC
abundance: few; v_gene: TRBV19; j_gene: TRBJ1-1; d_gene: .; CDR3aa: CASSIGTSTFMNTEAFF; CDR3nt: TGTGCCAGTAGTATAGGGACTTCCACGTTCATGAACACTGAAGCTTTCTTT
abundance: .; v_gene: TRBV6-5; j_gene: TRBJ1-6; d_gene: TRBD1; CDR3aa: CASSPDRGNSPLHF; CDR3nt: TGTGCCAGCAGCCCCGACAGGGGTAATTCACCCCTCCACTTT
abundance: .; v_gene: TRBV7-6; j_gene: TRBJ2-1; d_gene: .; CDR3aa: CASSRATGGVYNEQFF; CDR3nt: TGTGCCAGCAGCCGCGCTACCGGGGGAGTGTACAATGAGCAGTTCTTC
abundance: .; v_gene: TRBV15; j_gene: TRBJ2-7; d_gene: TRBD1; CDR3aa: CATSRDRGLDAEQYF; CDR3nt: TGTGCCACCAGCAGAGATAGGGGGCTAGATGCCGAGCAGTACTTC
abundance: .; v_gene: TRBV11-2; j_gene: TRBJ2-1; d_gene: TRBD2; CDR3aa: CASSTRLAEFNEQFF; CDR3nt: TGTGCCAGCAGCACGCGACTAGCGGAGTTTAATGAGCAGTTCTTC
abundance: .; v_gene: TRBV12-3/TRBV12-4; j_gene: TRBJ1-2; d_gene: TRBD1; CDR3aa: CASSLNMRGRDAF; CDR3nt: TGTGCCAGCAGTTTAAACATGAGGGGGCGGGACGCCTTC
abundance: .; v_gene: TRBV5-1; j_gene: TRBJ1-6; d_gene: .; CDR3aa: CASSLGRVRSPLHF; CDR3nt: TGCGCCAGCAGCTTGGGCCGGGTACGGTCACCCCTCCACTTT
abundance: .; v_gene: TRBV19; j_gene: TRBJ2-7; d_gene: TRBD1; CDR3aa: CASSMTNEGAEYF; CDR3nt: TGTGCCAGTAGTATGACAAATGAGGGGGCTGAATACTTC
abundance: .; v_gene: TRBV19; j_gene: TRBJ2-1; d_gene: TRBD2; CDR3aa: CASSIGTSGNNEQFF; CDR3nt: TGTGCCAGTAGTATTGGGACTAGCGGTAACAATGAGCAGTTCTTC
abundance: once; v_gene: TRBV7-9; j_gene: TRBJ1-2; d_gene: TRBD1; CDR3aa: CASSRLGDRASNYGYTF; CDR3nt: TGTGCCAGCAGCCGCCTCGGGGACAGGGCTTCTAACTATGGCTACACCTTC
abundance: few; v_gene: TRBV6-1; j_gene: TRBJ2-7; d_gene: .; CDR3aa: CASSENGESGEQYF; CDR3nt: TGTGCCAGCAGTGAAAACGGGGAAAGCGGCGAGCAGTACTTC
abundance: .; v_gene: TRBV6-5; j_gene: TRBJ2-3; d_gene: .; CDR3aa: CASIRLTSTDTQYF; CDR3nt: TGTGCCAGCATTCGACTAACTAGCACAGATACGCAGTATTTT
abundance: .; v_gene: TRBV28; j_gene: TRBJ1-3; d_gene: .; CDR3aa: CAIRGSGNTIYF; CDR3nt: TGTGCAATCAGGGGCTCTGGAAACACCATATATTTT
abundance: once; v_gene: TRBV6-2/TRBV6-3; j_gene: TRBJ2-1; d_gene: .; CDR3aa: CASSSQGPQFF; CDR3nt: TGTGCCAGCAGTTCCCAGGGCCCACAGTTCTTC
abundance: .; v_gene: TRBV5-4; j_gene: TRBJ2-2; d_gene: .; CDR3aa: CASSPPPAENTGELFF; CDR3nt: TGTGCCAGCAGCCCCCCACCAGCGGAGAACACCGGGGAGCTGTTTTTT
abundance: .; v_gene: TRBV5-1; j_gene: TRBJ1-2; d_gene: .; CDR3aa: CASSLGQANYGYTF; CDR3nt: TGCGCCAGCAGCTTGGGACAGGCTAACTATGGCTACACCTTC
abundance: .; v_gene: TRBV5-1; j_gene: TRBJ1-4; d_gene: .; CDR3aa: CASSLTGPTNEKLFF; CDR3nt: TGCGCCAGCAGCTTAACAGGGCCTACTAATGAAAAACTGTTTTTT
abundance: .; v_gene: TRBV10-3; j_gene: TRBJ1-5; d_gene: TRBD1; CDR3aa: CAISADRALNQPQHF; CDR3nt: TGTGCCATCAGTGCAGACAGGGCCCTCAATCAGCCCCAGCATTTT